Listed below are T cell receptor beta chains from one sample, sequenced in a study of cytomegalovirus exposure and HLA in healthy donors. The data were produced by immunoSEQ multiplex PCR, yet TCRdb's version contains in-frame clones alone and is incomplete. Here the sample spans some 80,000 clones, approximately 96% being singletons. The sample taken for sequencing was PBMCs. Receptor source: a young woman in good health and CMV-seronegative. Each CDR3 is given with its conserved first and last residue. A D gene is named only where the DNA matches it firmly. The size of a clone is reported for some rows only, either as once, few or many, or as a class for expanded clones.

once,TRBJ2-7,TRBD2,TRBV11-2,TGTGCCAGCAGCTTGACTAGCGGGACGTGGGAGCAGTACTTC,CASSLTSGTWEQYF
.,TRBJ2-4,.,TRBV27,TGTGCCAGCAGTTTCTTGATCATCGCTAGCCAAAAAGGCATTCAGTACTTC,CASSFLIIASQKGIQYF
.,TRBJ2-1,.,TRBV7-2,TGTGCCAGCAGCTTAGTAGCCTCCAATGAGCAGTTCTTC,CASSLVASNEQFF
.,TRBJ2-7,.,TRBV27,TGTGCCAGCAAGGGACTTGTAGGGGAGCAGTACTTC,CASKGLVGEQYF
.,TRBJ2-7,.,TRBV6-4,TGTGCCAGCAGTGTCCGCCCCACTAGAGCCTACGAGCAGTACTTC,CASSVRPTRAYEQYF
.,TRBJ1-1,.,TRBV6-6,TGTGCCAGCAGTTACCCCCCCGCGGCTGGCCCTGAAGCTTTCTTT,CASSYPPAAGPEAFF
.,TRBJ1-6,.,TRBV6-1,TGTGCCAGCAGACCACAGGGAACCCCTCATTCACCCCTCCACTTT,CASRPQGTPHSPLHF
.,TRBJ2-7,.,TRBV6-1,TGTGCCAGCAGTGACCATTACGAGCAGTACTTC,CASSDHYEQYF
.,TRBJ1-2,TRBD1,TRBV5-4,TGTGCCAGCAGCTTGATGTCAGGGGGCCGGCGCCTTCGGGGCTACACCTTC,CASSLMSGGRRLRGYTF
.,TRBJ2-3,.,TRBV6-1,TGTGCCAGCAGAGACGGGATTGGTCGAACAGATACGCAGTATTTT,CASRDGIGRTDTQYF
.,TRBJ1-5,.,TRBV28,TGTGCCAGCAGTTTATATCAGGGAATGCCCGATCAGCCCCAGCATTTT,CASSLYQGMPDQPQHF
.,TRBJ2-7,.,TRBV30,TGTGCCTGGAGTGTTGAGACAGAAGTTGTGTACTTC,CAWSVETEVVYF
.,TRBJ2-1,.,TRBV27,TGTGCCAGCAGTTTGGGCAGTCGGGGAAACAATGAGCAGTTCTTC,CASSLGSRGNNEQFF